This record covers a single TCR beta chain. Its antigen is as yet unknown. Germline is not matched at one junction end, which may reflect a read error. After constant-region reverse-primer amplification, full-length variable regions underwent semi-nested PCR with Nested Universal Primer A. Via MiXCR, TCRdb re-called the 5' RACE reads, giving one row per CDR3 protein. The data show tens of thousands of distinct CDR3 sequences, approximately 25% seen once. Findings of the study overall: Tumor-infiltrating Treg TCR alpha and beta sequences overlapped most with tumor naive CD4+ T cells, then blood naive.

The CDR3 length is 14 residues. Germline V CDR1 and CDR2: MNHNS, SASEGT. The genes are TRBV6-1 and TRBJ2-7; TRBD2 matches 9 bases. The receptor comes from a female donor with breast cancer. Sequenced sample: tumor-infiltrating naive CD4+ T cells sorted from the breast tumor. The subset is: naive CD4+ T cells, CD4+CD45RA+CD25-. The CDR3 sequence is CASKTSGGTYEQYF. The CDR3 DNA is TGCGCCAGCAAGACTAGCGGAGGAACCTACGAGCAGTACTTC.